There are a few counts of the clone carrying this T cell receptor beta chain. CDR1 and CDR2 from the germline V gene are MDHEN and SYDVKM. This CDR3 is built from 19 residues. V was trimmed by 1 base and J by 3 bases, leaving 19 bases between them. The data belong to a study of T cells in localized non-small cell lung cancer. Sequencing was performed with immunoSEQ multiplex PCR; in TCRdb, only in-frame clones are kept and a portion is missing. This sample has 4,500 to 5,000 clones, with about 34% found just once. The material sequenced was lung tumor tissue, taken before any cancer treatment. The clonotype originates from a woman aged 35-75 years with stage II squamous cell lung carcinoma. The chain joins TRBV28 to TRBJ2-6, with unresolved D. The DNA of the CDR3 is TGTGCCAGCAGTTTATCCCGACACAAGTCCCCTGATGGGGCCAACGTCCTGACTTTC. Protein sequence: CASSLSRHKSPDGANVLTF.